This is a list of T cell receptor beta chains from one sample in a study of CXCR3-negative and CXCR3-positive naive CD8 T cells. TCRdb reworked the 5' RACE reads into one entry per CDR3 protein, no DNA. The sample shows about 120,000 distinct CDR3 sequences, and 0.45% to 0.55% sits with its ten largest clones. The sequencing input was naive CXCR3- CD8+ T cells from blood. These receptors all stem from a human donor in good health. Some clones in this sample may be carry-over from other donors' samples. The CDR3 runs from the conserved cysteine through the conserved F or W.

j_call v_call cdr3_aa
TRBJ2-1 TRBV6-1 CASSTQGLDNEQFF
TRBJ1-5 TRBV19 CASSVQGLDQPQHF
TRBJ2-7 TRBV13 CASSSHPPSDEQYF
TRBJ1-1 TRBV5-1 CASSSGIGNTEAFF
TRBJ2-6 TRBV21-1 CASNRTDNSGANVLTF
TRBJ2-1 TRBV20-1 CSARSLAGNEQFF
TRBJ2-6 TRBV6-2/TRBV6-3 CASSYGSPGANVLTF
TRBJ1-1 TRBV20-1 CSARERATGATEAFF
TRBJ2-7 TRBV19 CASSMDGYEQYF
TRBJ2-7 TRBV5-1 CASLGYNTRGGYEQYF
TRBJ2-1 TRBV29-1 CSVRTGNEQFF
TRBJ2-7 TRBV5-1 CASSLGGRVGEQYF
TRBJ2-7 TRBV20-1 CSANNLGQGTYEQYF
TRBJ2-1 TRBV12-3/TRBV12-4 CASSLGTAYNEQFF
TRBJ2-5 TRBV11-2 CASSHILGDSETQYF
TRBJ2-2 TRBV14 CASSQEGGTYTGELFF
TRBJ2-7 TRBV12-3/TRBV12-4 CASSLFLTSGREYEQYF
TRBJ2-7 TRBV7-9 CASSSLTRTGTYEQYF
TRBJ1-1 TRBV20-1 CSARGLGPNTEAFF
TRBJ2-5 TRBV29-1 CSVEGPAPETQYF
TRBJ2-7 TRBV7-9 CASSLTGTDDYDQYF
TRBJ2-2 TRBV4-3 CASSHKSRTTGELFF
TRBJ2-7 TRBV5-1 CASSPLGQGYEQYF
TRBJ1-5 TRBV20-1 CSAGARNSNQPQHF
TRBJ2-7 TRBV6-5 CASSYSGQGSYEQYF
TRBJ1-1 TRBV5-4 CASSWSTGGGTEAFF
TRBJ2-7 TRBV12-3/TRBV12-4 CASTAGGSYEQYF
TRBJ2-7 TRBV9 CASSVGLAGYEQYF
TRBJ2-2 TRBV20-1 CSARGASGELFF
TRBJ2-7 TRBV29-1 CSAVVLTTNSYEQYF
TRBJ2-7 TRBV6-5 CASRGTGSGEQYF
TRBJ1-1 TRBV4-3 CASSRPPRGGTEAFF
TRBJ2-7 TRBV28 CASSLYREGAYEQYF
TRBJ1-1 TRBV28 CASSHRRVRHTEAFF
TRBJ2-2 TRBV7-6 CASSPWDRVGTGELFF
TRBJ2-7 TRBV28 CASSTRGVHYEQYF
TRBJ2-3 TRBV19 CASSIDPATQYF
TRBJ2-1 TRBV20-1 CSASLSVGAYNEQFF
TRBJ2-7 TRBV6-2/TRBV6-3 CASSSPRGSSYYEQYF
TRBJ2-7 TRBV28 CASSPRYEQYF
TRBJ2-5 TRBV11-3 CASSPGTSLTAQETQYF
TRBJ2-1 TRBV3-1 CASSQEDRYDSNEQFF
TRBJ2-7 TRBV15 CATSLSGGIAYEQYF
TRBJ2-2 TRBV11-2 CASSKTSIDGELFF